A single sample gave rise to the 14 T cell receptor beta chains below, sequenced in a study of vaccination and CD4 T cells after COVID-19. Sequencing of cultured CD4+ T cell DNA used the Oncomine TCR Beta short-read assay. TCRdb re-called the PCR reads with MiXCR, one entry per CDR3 protein. Among approximately 11,000 distinct CDR3 sequences, about 23% were seen once, and the ten largest hold roughly 24%. These receptors' targets are unknown. Described treatment: roughly 11-day PBMC culture with coronavirus spike peptide pools or control peptides (ViraFEST assay). Material: CD4+ T cells from blood, cultured in vitro, obtained before SARS-CoV-2 vaccination. The origin of the receptors is a human donor who received a COVID-19 vaccine.

This clonotype was seen a handful of times. The CDR3 loop is CASSSDGTGSDTQYF. Written as DNA, the CDR3 is TGCGCCAGCAGCTCTGATGGGACAGGGTCGGATACGCAGTATTTT. The rearrangement links TRBV5-1 to TRBJ2-3; 9 positions agree with TRBD1. CDR1 and CDR2 (germline): SGHRS, YFSETQ. This CDR3 is built from 15 residues. The J segment lost 6 bases and the V segment lost 3 bases, leaving 8 bases of the junction unmatched.

This sequence joins TRBV5-5 and TRBJ1-5, with D uncertain. Germline loops: CDR1 SGHKS, CDR2 YYEKEE (reference sequence). The CDR3 totals 12 residues. The V and J ends lost 0 bases and 8 bases respectively, with 6 bases between them. The CDR3, as DNA: TGTGCCAGCAGCTTGGGGCTGGAGCCCCAGCATTTT. Protein sequence: CASSLGLEPQHF.

The chain has TRBV7-9 and TRBJ1-1; 8 bases map to TRBD1. The CDR3 is made up of 15 amino acids. With V trimmed by 5 bases and J by 0 bases, 5 bases remained unmatched. Germline V CDR1 and CDR2: SEHNR, FQNEAQ (reference sequence). The CDR3 spells CASSPGQGMNTEAFF. The CDR3 bases are TGTGCCAGCAGCCCCGGACAGGGTATGAACACTGAAGCTTTCTTT.

The sample holds a few counts of this clonotype. This chain uses TRBV7-2 with TRBJ2-7, with TRBD2 matching 9 bases. CDR3 size: 16 residues. Unmatched junction bases numbered 6, after V lost 0 bases and J lost 3 bases. CDR1 is SGHTA and CDR2 is FQGNSA in the germline V gene. CDR3 amino acids: CASSLALATSGYEQYF. The CDR3 nucleotides read TGTGCCAGCAGCTTAGCGCTAGCGACTAGCGGCTACGAGCAGTACTTC. The full variable domain, its missing parts supplied by reference TRBV7-2 and TRBJ2-7, is GAGVSQSPSNKVTEKGKDVELRCDPISGHTALYWYRQSLGQGLEFLIYFQGNSAPDKSGLPSDRFSAERTGGSVSTLTIQRTQQEDSAVYLCASSLALATSGYEQYFGPGTRLTVT.

This clonotype was detected a few times. The chain couples TRBV18 to TRBJ1-1, with 9 bases matching TRBD1. V gave up 6 bases and J gave up 3 bases; unmatched junction bases: 14. CDR3 length: 17 residues. Germline values: CDR1 KGHSH, CDR2 LQKENI. CDR3 sequence reads: CASSRRGDRVGDTEAFF. The CDR3 region has the DNA TGTGCCAGCTCCCGAAGAGGGGACAGGGTTGGGGACACTGAAGCTTTCTTT.

The chain employs TRBV5-8 and TRBJ2-7; TRBD1 matches 9 bases. V lost 4 bases and J lost 3; bases outside the gene matches: 8. The V gene's germline CDR1 is SGHTS and CDR2 YDEGEE. The CDR3 spans 15 residues. The CDR3 DNA reads TGTGCCAGCAGCCCTGGGACAGGGACCAACTACGAGCAGTACTTC. It translates to CASSPGTGTNYEQYF.

This clonotype was observed a few times. The chain has TRBV28 and TRBJ1-5; D is perhaps TRBD1 (5 bases). This CDR3 spans 14 amino acids. Germline assignment: CDR1 MDHEN and CDR2 SYDVKM. The ends were cut back, 4 bases at V and 7 bases at J, with 14 bases in the middle. The DNA of the CDR3 is TGTGCCAGCAGTTACCCCCTTGAGGGGCAGCCCCAGCATTTT. Its translation is CASSYPLEGQPQHF. Full variable domain (missing parts from reference TRBV28 and TRBJ1-5): DVKVTQSSRYLVKRTGEKVFLECVQDMDHENMFWYRQDPGLGLRLIYFSYDVKMKEKGDIPEGYSVSREKKERFSLILESASTNQTSMYLCASSYPLEGQPQHFGDGTRLSIL.

The chain joins TRBV7-9 to TRBJ1-1; 10 bases agree with TRBD1. The V and J ends lost 5 bases and 0 bases, in that order; junction bases with no gene match: 9. The CDR3 consists of 17 residues. CDR1 and CDR2 (germline): SEHNR, FQNEAQ (reference sequence). The CDR3 loop reads CASSPFRTGGMNTEAFF. For the CDR3, the DNA is TGTGCCAGCAGCCCGTTCCGGACAGGGGGAATGAACACTGAAGCTTTCTTT.

The V call is TRBV2, the J call TRBJ1-2; D is ambiguous. The V end was cut by 6 bases, the J end by 7 bases, with 15 bases between. The CDR3 extends over 13 amino acids. CDR1 is SNHLY and CDR2 is FYNNEI in the germline V gene. The CDR3 protein is CASSNEDFPGYTF. As DNA, the CDR3 is TGTGCCAGCAGCAACGAGGATTTCCCTGGCTACACCTTC.

In this sample, this clonotype turned up a few times. The CDR3 spells CASMAGVNEKLFF. CDR3 bases: TGTGCCAGCATGGCAGGGGTAAATGAAAAACTGTTTTTT. J is TRBJ1-4 and V is TRBV25-1; D possibly corresponds to TRBD1 (6 bases). V lost 7 bases and J 5 bases, leaving 11 bases between the germline ends. The CDR3 has 13 amino acids. Germline assignment: CDR1 MGHDK and CDR2 SYGVNS.

This clonotype was seen more than once but under ten times. The CDR3 spells CATRTARFSTDTQYF. In DNA, the CDR3 is TGTGCCACCAGGACAGCCAGATTTAGCACAGATACGCAGTATTTT. The V gene is TRBV7-8, the J gene TRBJ2-3; possibly TRBD1 for D (6 bases). Germline V gene data show CDR1 as SGHVS and CDR2 as FQNEAQ. This CDR3 is 15 amino acids long. The V and J ends lost 10 bases and 0 bases respectively, with 17 bases between them.

The chain employs TRBV9 and TRBJ1-5; maybe TRBD1 (6 bases). This CDR3 comprises 15 residues. V was clipped by 4 bases and J by 0 bases, with 11 bases between them. CDR1 SGDLS and CDR2 YYNGEE come from the germline V gene. CDR3 loop: CASSMGHNSNQPQHF. In nucleotides, the CDR3 is TGTGCCAGCAGCATGGGACACAATAGCAATCAGCCCCAGCATTTT. Filled out from reference TRBV9 and TRBJ1-5, the complete variable domain reads DSGVTQTPKHLITATGQRVTLRCSPRSGDLSVYWYQQSLDQGLQFLIQYYNGEERAKGNILERFSAQQFPDLHSELNLSSLELGDSALYFCASSMGHNSNQPQHFGDGTRLSIL.

This clonotype is labeled as large. The V gene is TRBV12-3 or TRBV12-4, the J gene TRBJ1-1; the D is unclear. This CDR3 spans 14 amino acids. V lost 5 bases and J 1 base, leaving 11 bases between the germline ends. The CDR3 region has the DNA TGTGCCAGCAGTCGCCTATTCGGGAACACTGAAGCTTTCTTT. It translates to CASSRLFGNTEAFF.

There are a few counts of this clonotype. This CDR3 is CSARDWDRGVRGYTF. CDR3 nucleotide sequence: TGCAGTGCTAGAGACTGGGACAGGGGGGTTCGAGGCTACACCTTC. The genes are TRBV20-1 and TRBJ1-2; 11 positions match TRBD1. Germline V gene data show CDR1 as DFQATT and CDR2 as SNEGSKA (reference sequence). V shed 0 bases, J shed 8 bases, and the junction held 8 bases outside the gene matches. This CDR3 region has 15 residues.